Listed below are T cell receptor beta chains from one sample, sequenced in a study of STAT3 mutations in large granular lymphocyte leukemia. The repertoire was sequenced with immunoSEQ multiplex PCR; TCRdb's copy has only in-frame clones and lacks some. The table records 10,000 to 15,000 clones, about 88% of them present only once. The specimen was PBMCs. These receptors originate from a human donor with T large granular lymphocyte leukemia. Some clones in this sample may be carry-over from other donors' samples. CDR3s include the opening cysteine and the closing phenylalanine or tryptophan. Each record gives: J gene, D gene, V gene, CDR3 length, CDR3 protein. D genes are given only for firm matches.

TRBJ1-5 NA TRBV6-6 12 CASSWIDQPQHF
TRBJ2-5 TRBD2 TRBV29-1 15 CSVEGGAGGEETQYF
TRBJ2-1 NA TRBV6-1 15 CASSDDLPGYNEQFF
TRBJ1-2 TRBD1 TRBV6-1 14 CASSAGQGLGGYTF
TRBJ1-5 TRBD1 TRBV4-2 17 CASSQGTGGLGNQPQHF
TRBJ1-1 NA TRBV7-9 15 CASSLQANMNTEAFF
TRBJ1-1 NA TRBV9 12 CASSGMGVEAFF
TRBJ2-1 NA TRBV11-3 12 CASSRLRGEQFF
TRBJ1-2 TRBD1 TRBV28 13 CASTRDRAYGYTF
TRBJ2-3 TRBD1 TRBV10-2 13 CASSESRTGLEYF
TRBJ1-2 NA TRBV7-2 11 CASSFSYGYTF
TRBJ2-3 NA TRBV28 13 CASSLYSHSTQYF
TRBJ2-1 TRBD1 TRBV28 13 CASGQPGGSEQFF
TRBJ2-3 NA TRBV6-5 13 CASSQRRTDTQYF
TRBJ1-5 TRBD1 TRBV19 13 CASQQGAWQPQHF
TRBJ1-6 NA TRBV2 13 CASGGAANSPLHF
TRBJ2-3 TRBD2 TRBV5-6 16 CASSLAGGGTTDTQYF
TRBJ2-3 NA TRBV7-9 15 CASSRIRPNEDTQYF
TRBJ2-3 TRBD2 TRBV5-5 14 CASSSIAGADTQYF
TRBJ2-7 TRBD2 TRBV29-1 14 CSVEGLAEGYEQYF
TRBJ1-2 NA TRBV6-5 13 CASSPQAGVGYTF
TRBJ1-1 TRBD1 TRBV2 14 CASSAGTGDTEAFF
TRBJ1-1 TRBD1 TRBV10-3 14 CAISGGQTNTEAFF
TRBJ2-7 NA TRBV28 14 CASSFNRWGYEQYF
TRBJ1-2 NA TRBV30 11 CAWSRSYGYTF
TRBJ1-1 TRBD1 TRBV10-3 13 CAIRGGSHTEAFF
TRBJ1-6 NA TRBV11-2 16 CASSPLRDAYNSPLHF
TRBJ1-4 TRBD1 TRBV5-4 16 CASSIKQGGTNEKLFF
TRBJ2-5 NA TRBV5-6 13 CASSLGGVETQYF
TRBJ1-1 NA TRBV15 15 CATSRERQMNTEAFF
TRBJ1-5 NA TRBV6-6 16 CASSKQARVPNQPQHF
TRBJ1-4 TRBD1 TRBV4-1 16 CASSQESRTGREKLFF
TRBJ1-1 NA TRBV18 13 CASSAGQETEAFF
TRBJ1-1 NA TRBV2 11 CASSRYTEAFF
TRBJ1-1 TRBD1 TRBV7-9 15 CASSSRQGMNTEAFF
TRBJ1-5 NA TRBV6-6 15 CASSWEDRVNQPQHF
TRBJ1-1 NA TRBV28 14 CASSPHAEYTEAFF
TRBJ1-5 NA TRBV28 16 CASSIPVGQNNQPQHF
TRBJ2-5 NA TRBV5-1 13 CASAREMEETQYF
TRBJ1-1 NA TRBV7-2 13 CASSQWGRYEAFF
TRBJ1-2 NA TRBV5-5 11 CASSFSSLVTF
TRBJ2-2 NA TRBV7-2 15 CASSLRGPNTGELFF
TRBJ2-1 TRBD2 TRBV19 13 CASSRSSGEAQFF
TRBJ2-1 TRBD1 TRBV6-5 12 CASSPQGDEQFF
TRBJ2-5 NA TRBV28 13 CASSPTAQETQYF
TRBJ2-7 NA TRBV6-1 14 CASSESILIYEQYF